Below are 11 T cell receptor beta chains sequenced from a single sample in a study of T-cell memory formation after mild COVID-19. TCRdb reprocessed the 5' RACE reads via MiXCR and lists one record per CDR3 protein. The profile covers 200,000 to 250,000 distinct CDR3 sequences, with 15% appearing a single time and less than 2.5% taken by the ten largest. Material: PBMCs or a T cell subset sorted from them (not recorded which). The receptors come from an adult woman who had mild COVID-19 (a few samples of this study predate the infection). Cell type and time point are not known.

The genes are TRBV12-3 or TRBV12-4 and TRBJ2-7; 8 bases are shared with TRBD2. The CDR3 has 15 amino acids. The V and J ends lost 1 base and 6 bases, in that order; junction bases with no gene match: 8. CDR3 DNA sequence: TGTGCCAGCAGTTTAGGAAGTAGCGGGGTAGGCGAGCAGTACTTC. Its protein is CASSLGSSGVGEQYF.

The J gene is TRBJ1-1, the V gene TRBV12-3 or TRBV12-4; no firm D call. The V gene lost 4 bases and the J gene lost 7 bases, with 7 bases spanning the gap. The CDR3 has 11 amino acids. This chain's CDR3 is CASSSSVEAFF. The CDR3 coding sequence is TGTGCCAGCAGTTCCTCAGTTGAAGCTTTCTTT.

This chain uses TRBV3-1 with TRBJ1-1, with D unclear. The ends were cut back, 5 bases at V and 8 bases at J, with 12 bases in the middle. Germline CDR1 and CDR2: LGHDT and YNNKEL (reference sequence). This CDR3 is 12 amino acids long. Here the CDR3 reads CASSVNGREAFF. For the CDR3, the DNA is TGTGCCAGCAGCGTTAATGGGAGAGAAGCTTTCTTT.

The table lists this clonotype with a few counts. J is TRBJ1-1 and V is TRBV30, with 7 bases lining up with TRBD1. Germline CDR1 and CDR2: GTSNPN and SVGIG (reference sequence). The length of the CDR3 is 12 residues. The ends lost 6 bases at V and 1 base at J; junction bases unmatched: 2. The DNA for the CDR3 is TGTGCCTGTGACAGGGAGAACACTGAAGCTTTCTTT. Amino acid sequence: CACDRENTEAFF. The full variable domain, in which reference TRBV30 and TRBJ1-1 provide the parts outside the CDR3, is SQTIHQWPATLVQPVGSPLSLECTVEGTSNPNLYWYRQAAGRGLQLLFYSVGIGQISSEVPQNLSASRPQDRQFILSSKKLLLSDSGFYLCACDRENTEAFFGQGTRLTVV.

The chain links TRBV18 to TRBJ1-2; D might be TRBD1 (5 bases). In germline, CDR1 is KGHSH, CDR2 LQKENI. The CDR3 length is 13 residues. V was pared by 2 bases and J by 5 bases, with 9 bases between. The CDR3 spells CASSPTGLYGYTF. For the CDR3, the DNA is TGTGCCAGCTCACCAACAGGCTTGTATGGCTACACCTTC.

In its sample, this clonotype was seen many times. The chain is built from TRBV12-3 or TRBV12-4 and TRBJ2-3; TRBD2 aligns across 13 bases. The CDR3 sequence is 14 residues long. After removal of 6 bases from V and 4 bases from J, the junction contained 1 base not matched to a gene. The CDR3 coding sequence is TGTGCCAGCAGACTAGCGGGGGGGCCAGATACGCAGTATTTT. Protein product: CASRLAGGPDTQYF.

This clonotype has only a few counts. CDR3 DNA: TGCGCCAGCAGCTTGCGGGGTTCTAGCACAGATACGCAGTATTTT. It encodes CASSLRGSSTDTQYF. The chain carries TRBV5-1 and TRBJ2-3; D possibly corresponds to TRBD2 (5 bases). Germline-derived CDR1 and CDR2 are SGHRS and YFSETQ. V shed 1 base and J shed 0 bases, with 9 bases lying between them. The CDR3 contains 15 residues.

V usage is TRBV12-3 or TRBV12-4 and J usage is TRBJ2-4, with TRBD2 identical over 7 bases. The junction had 8 bases not matched to a gene; V was cut back by 4 bases and J by 5 bases. The CDR3 is 15 amino acids. CDR3 coding DNA: TGTGCCAGCAGTTATTCCGCGGGAGTGGAAAACATTCAGTACTTC. As protein: CASSYSAGVENIQYF.

This clonotype was picked up a small number of times. The rearrangement joins TRBV7-9 to TRBJ2-7, with 8 bases that match TRBD2. The germline gives CDR1 SEHNR, CDR2 FQNEAQ (reference sequence). The CDR3 has 13 residues. Trimming took 1 base from V and 7 from J; bases not matched to a gene: 3. The CDR3 nucleotides are TGTGCCAGCAGCTTAGGACCGGGAGGGGAGCAGTACTTC. This translates into CASSLGPGGEQYF.

This chain joins TRBV18 and TRBJ2-5, with D hard to call. The CDR3 extends over 14 amino acids. V was pared by 2 bases and J by 1 base, with 8 bases between. From germline, CDR1 is KGHSH and CDR2 LQKENI. In DNA, the CDR3 is TGTGCCAGCTCACCATCTCGGATCCAAGAGACCCAGTACTTC. It specifies CASSPSRIQETQYF.

There are many counts of this clonotype. V usage is TRBV20-1 and J usage is TRBJ2-5; TRBD1 aligns across 8 bases. The CDR3 sequence is 13 residues long. The germline V gene encodes CDR1 DFQATT and CDR2 SNEGSKA (reference sequence). V was clipped by 6 bases and J by 3 bases; unmatched bases: 6. CDR3 sequence (DNA): TGCAGTGCCCCGGGACAGGATGAAGAGACCCAGTACTTC. Protein product: CSAPGQDEETQYF.